These 3 T cell receptor beta chains share one sample of origin, sequenced in a study of blood T cell repertoires in COVID-19. The protocol was immunoSEQ multiplex PCR, while the TCRdb copy is restricted to in-frame clones and leaves out a portion. The repertoire holds about 310,000 clones, 89% seen once, with around 9.5% in the top ten. The sequencing sample was made of PBMCs or T cells enriched from blood (not recorded which). These receptors were collected from a woman in her 40s who had recovered from COVID-19.

This clone showed up just once. Other DNA sequences in the same sample also yield this CDR3. This chain uses TRBV5-6 with TRBJ1-3, with TRBD1 matching over 9 bases. V dropped 4 bases and J dropped 2; count of bases not matched to a gene: 4. Germline CDR1 reads SGHDT; CDR2 reads YYEEEE. The CDR3 is made up of 15 amino acids. In nucleotides, the CDR3 is TGTGCCAGCAGCCCAACAGGGGGCACTGGAAACACCATATATTTT. Protein sequence: CASSPTGGTGNTIYF.

CDR3 sequence: CASRGSIGELFF. The CDR3, as DNA: TGTGCCAGCAGGGGGAGTATCGGGGAGCTGTTTTTT. J is TRBJ2-2 and V is TRBV7-3, with D perhaps TRBD2 (5 bases). This CDR3 has 12 amino acids. V was trimmed by 6 bases and J by 7 bases, leaving 9 bases between them. Germline V CDR1 and CDR2: SGHTA, FQGTGA.

This chain links TRBV7-2 with TRBJ2-2, with D perhaps TRBD2 (5 bases). Germline CDR1 SGHTA, CDR2 FQGNSA. The CDR3 consists of 15 residues. The V end was cut by 2 bases, the J end by 3 bases, with 10 bases between. In DNA form, the CDR3 reads TGTGCCAGCAGCTTAAGGACTGGGGACACCGGGGAGCTGTTTTTT. The encoded protein is CASSLRTGDTGELFF.